This record concerns one T cell receptor beta chain sequence. The sample originates from a study of PD-L1 blockade in urothelial cancer. Whole-study context: Patients, treated from about 2014 onward, received atezolizumab 1,200 mg intravenously every 3 weeks. Investigators checked blood 3 weeks (second dose) and 6 weeks after treatment start.

Added to each PCR by spiking were synthetic TCR analog templates. Assay: immunoSEQ multiplex PCR; the TCRdb copy retains only in-frame clones and omits some. Among 30,000 to 45,000 clones listed, more than 70% were seen once. This CDR3 region has 13 residues. V gave up 1 base and J gave up 10 bases, with 11 bases separating them. Germline CDR1 reads SGHAT; CDR2 reads FQNNGV. V gene TRBV11-2 combines with J gene TRBJ2-1, with D perhaps TRBD1 (6 bases). This specimen consisted of PBMCs, obtained around atezolizumab (anti-PD-L1) treatment. The TCR sequence derives from a man aged 60 to 75 with urothelial cancer. This CDR3 reads CASSLGTAVEQFF. CDR3 sequence (DNA): TGTGCCAGCAGCTTAGGGACAGCCGTCGAGCAGTTCTTC.